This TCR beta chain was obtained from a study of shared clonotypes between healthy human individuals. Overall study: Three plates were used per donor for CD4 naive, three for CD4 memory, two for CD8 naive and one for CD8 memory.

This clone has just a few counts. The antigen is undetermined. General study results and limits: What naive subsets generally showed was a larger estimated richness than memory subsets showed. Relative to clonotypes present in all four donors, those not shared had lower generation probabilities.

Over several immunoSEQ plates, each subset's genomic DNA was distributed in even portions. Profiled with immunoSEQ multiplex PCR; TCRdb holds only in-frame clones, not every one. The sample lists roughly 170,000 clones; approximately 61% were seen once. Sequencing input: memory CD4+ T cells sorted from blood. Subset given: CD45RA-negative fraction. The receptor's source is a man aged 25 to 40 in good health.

The DNA of the CDR3 is TGTGCCAGCAGTAGGGACAGGGTCGAGACCCAGTACTTC. This codes for CASSRDRVETQYF. The chain has TRBV2 and TRBJ2-5; TRBD1 matches 9 bases. The CDR3 consists of 13 residues. The V gene end was trimmed by 5 bases and the J gene end by 5 bases; junction bases not matched to a gene: 3. Germline-derived CDR1 and CDR2 are SNHLY and FYNNEI.